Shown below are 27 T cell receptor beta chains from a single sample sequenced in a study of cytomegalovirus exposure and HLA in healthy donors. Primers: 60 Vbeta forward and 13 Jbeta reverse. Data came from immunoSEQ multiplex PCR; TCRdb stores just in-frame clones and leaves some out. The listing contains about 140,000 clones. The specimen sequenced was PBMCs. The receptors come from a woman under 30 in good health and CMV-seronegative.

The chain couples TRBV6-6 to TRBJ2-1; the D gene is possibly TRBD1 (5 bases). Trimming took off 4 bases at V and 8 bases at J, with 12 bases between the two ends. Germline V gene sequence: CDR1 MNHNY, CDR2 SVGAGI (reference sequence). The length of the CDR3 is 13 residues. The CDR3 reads CASSSPVGDEQFF. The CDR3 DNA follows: TGTGCCAGCAGTTCTCCCGTAGGGGATGAGCAGTTCTTC.

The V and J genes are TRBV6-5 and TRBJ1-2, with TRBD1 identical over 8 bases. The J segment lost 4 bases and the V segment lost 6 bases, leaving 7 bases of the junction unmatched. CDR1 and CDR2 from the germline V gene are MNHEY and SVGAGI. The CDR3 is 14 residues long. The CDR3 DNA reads TGTGCCAGCAGAATAGGACAGGGACTCTATGGCTACACCTTC. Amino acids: CASRIGQGLYGYTF.

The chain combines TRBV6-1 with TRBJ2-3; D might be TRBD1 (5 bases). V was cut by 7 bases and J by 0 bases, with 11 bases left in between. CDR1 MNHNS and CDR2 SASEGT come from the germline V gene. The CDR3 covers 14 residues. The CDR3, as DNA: TGTGCCAGCAAGTCAGGGATTAGCACAGATACGCAGTATTTT. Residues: CASKSGISTDTQYF.

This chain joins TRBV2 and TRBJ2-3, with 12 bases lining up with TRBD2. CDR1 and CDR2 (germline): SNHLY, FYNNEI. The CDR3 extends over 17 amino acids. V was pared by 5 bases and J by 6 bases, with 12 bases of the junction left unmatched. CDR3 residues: CASSPSGRAAMTDTQYF. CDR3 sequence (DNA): TGTGCCAGCAGTCCTAGCGGGAGGGCCGCGATGACTGATACGCAGTATTTT.

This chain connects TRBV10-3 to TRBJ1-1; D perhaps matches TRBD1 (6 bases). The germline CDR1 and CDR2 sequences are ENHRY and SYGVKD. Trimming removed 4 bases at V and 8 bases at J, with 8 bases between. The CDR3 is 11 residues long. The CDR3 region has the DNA TGTGCCATCAGTGTGACAGGAGAAGCTTTCTTT. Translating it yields CAISVTGEAFF.

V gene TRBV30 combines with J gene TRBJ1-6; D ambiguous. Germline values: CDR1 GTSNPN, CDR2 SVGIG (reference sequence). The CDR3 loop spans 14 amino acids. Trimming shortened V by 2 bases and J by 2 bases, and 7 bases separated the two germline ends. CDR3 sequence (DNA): TGTGCCTGGAGTTCTGGGCCCTATAATTCACCCCTCCACTTT. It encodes CAWSSGPYNSPLHF.

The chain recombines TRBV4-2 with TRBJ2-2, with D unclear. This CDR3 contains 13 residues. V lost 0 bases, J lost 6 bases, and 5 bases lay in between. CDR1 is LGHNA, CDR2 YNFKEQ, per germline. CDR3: CASSQERAGELFF. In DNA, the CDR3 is TGTGCCAGCAGCCAAGAGCGCGCCGGGGAGCTGTTTTTT.

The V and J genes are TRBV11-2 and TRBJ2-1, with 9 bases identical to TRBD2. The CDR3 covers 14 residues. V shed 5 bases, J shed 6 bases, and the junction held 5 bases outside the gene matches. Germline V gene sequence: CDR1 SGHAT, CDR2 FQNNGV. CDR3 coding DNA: TGTGCCAGCAGCCCTAGTAGCGGGAGCAATGAGCAGTTCTTC. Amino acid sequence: CASSPSSGSNEQFF.

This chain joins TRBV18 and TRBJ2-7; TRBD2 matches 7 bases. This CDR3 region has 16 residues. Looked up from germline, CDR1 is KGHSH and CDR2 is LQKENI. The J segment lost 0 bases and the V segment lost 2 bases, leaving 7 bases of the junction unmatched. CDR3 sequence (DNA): TGTGCCAGCTCACCAGCAGGTAGCGGGTCCTCCTACGAGCAGTACTTC. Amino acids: CASSPAGSGSSYEQYF.

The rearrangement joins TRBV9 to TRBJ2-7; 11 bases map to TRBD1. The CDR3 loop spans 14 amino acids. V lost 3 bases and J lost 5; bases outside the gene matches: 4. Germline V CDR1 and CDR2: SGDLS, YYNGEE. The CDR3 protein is CASSEDRGRDEQYF. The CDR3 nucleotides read TGTGCCAGCAGCGAGGACAGGGGGCGCGACGAGCAGTACTTC.

The CDR3 spells CASSFGLVRAVYEQYV. CDR3 nucleotides: TGTGCCAGCAGCTTCGGACTAGTAAGGGCTGTTTACGAGCAGTACGTC. This sequence joins TRBV9 and TRBJ2-7, with 7 nucleotides matching TRBD2. CDR1 SGDLS and CDR2 YYNGEE come from the germline V gene. After removal of 4 bases from V and 4 bases from J, the junction contained 14 bases not matched to a gene. CDR3 size: 16 residues.

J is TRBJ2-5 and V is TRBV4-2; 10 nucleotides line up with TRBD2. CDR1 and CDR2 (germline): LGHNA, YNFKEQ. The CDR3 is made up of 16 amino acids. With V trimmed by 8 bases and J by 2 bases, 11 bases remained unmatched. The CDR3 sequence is CASAQRAGGGQETQYF. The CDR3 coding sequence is TGTGCCAGCGCTCAACGAGCGGGAGGGGGACAAGAGACCCAGTACTTC.

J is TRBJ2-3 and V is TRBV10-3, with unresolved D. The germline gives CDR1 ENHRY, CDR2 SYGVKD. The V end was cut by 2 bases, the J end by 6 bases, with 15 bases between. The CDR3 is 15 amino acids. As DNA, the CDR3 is TGTGCCATCAGTGAGGATTACAGCCGCCAGGATACGCAGTATTTT. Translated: CAISEDYSRQDTQYF.

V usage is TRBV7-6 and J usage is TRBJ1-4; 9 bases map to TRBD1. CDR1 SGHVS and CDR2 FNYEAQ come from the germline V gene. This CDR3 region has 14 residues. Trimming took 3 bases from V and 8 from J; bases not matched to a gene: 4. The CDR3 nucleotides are TGTGCCAGCAGCTTCGGGACAGGGAGCGAAAAACTGTTTTTT. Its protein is CASSFGTGSEKLFF.

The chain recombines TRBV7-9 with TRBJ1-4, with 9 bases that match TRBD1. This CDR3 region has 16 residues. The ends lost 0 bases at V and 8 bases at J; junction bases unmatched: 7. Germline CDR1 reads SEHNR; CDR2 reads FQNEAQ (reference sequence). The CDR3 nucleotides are TGTGCCAGCAGCTTAGCCGGGACAGGGAGAAAGGAAAAACTGTTTTTT. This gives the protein CASSLAGTGRKEKLFF. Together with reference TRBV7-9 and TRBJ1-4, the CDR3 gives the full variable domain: DTGVSQNPRHKITKRGQNVTFRCDPISEHNRLYWYRQTLGQGPEFLTYFQNEAQLEKSRLLSDRFSAERPKGSFSTLEIQRTEQGDSAMYLCASSLAGTGRKEKLFFGSGTQLSVL.

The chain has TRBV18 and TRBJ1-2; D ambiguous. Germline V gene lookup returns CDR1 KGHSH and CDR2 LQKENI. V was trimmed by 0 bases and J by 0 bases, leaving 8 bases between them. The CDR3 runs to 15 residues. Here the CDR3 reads CASSPPSLTNYGYTF. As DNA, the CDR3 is TGTGCCAGCTCACCACCAAGCCTTACTAACTATGGCTACACCTTC. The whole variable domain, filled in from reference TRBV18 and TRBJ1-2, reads NAGVMQNPRHLVRRRGQEARLRCSPMKGHSHVYWYRQLPEEGLKFMVYLQKENIIDESGMPKERFSAEFPKEGPSILRIQQVVRGDSAAYFCASSPPSLTNYGYTFGSGTRLTVV.

CDR3 nucleotide sequence: TGCGCCAGCAGCCAAGAAGCCACCCAGAACACTGAAGCTTTCTTT. Translation gives CASSQEATQNTEAFF. The chain combines TRBV4-1 with TRBJ1-1, with D unresolved. Per germline, CDR1 MGHRA and CDR2 YSYEKL. The length of the CDR3 is 15 residues. Deletions cut 0 bases from V and 1 base from J, with 9 bases between.

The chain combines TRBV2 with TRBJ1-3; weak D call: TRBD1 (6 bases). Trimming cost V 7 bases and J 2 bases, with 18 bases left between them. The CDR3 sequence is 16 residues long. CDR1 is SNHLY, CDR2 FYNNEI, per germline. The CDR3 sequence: CASILSPAGAGNTIYF. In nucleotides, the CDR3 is TGTGCCAGCATCCTTTCCCCAGCAGGGGCTGGAAACACCATATATTTT. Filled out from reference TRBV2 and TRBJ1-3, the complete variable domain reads EPEVTQTPSHQVTQMGQEVILRCVPISNHLYFYWYRQILGQKVEFLVSFYNNEISEKSEIFDDQFSVERPDGSNFTLKIRSTKLEDSAMYFCASILSPAGAGNTIYFGEGSWLTVV.

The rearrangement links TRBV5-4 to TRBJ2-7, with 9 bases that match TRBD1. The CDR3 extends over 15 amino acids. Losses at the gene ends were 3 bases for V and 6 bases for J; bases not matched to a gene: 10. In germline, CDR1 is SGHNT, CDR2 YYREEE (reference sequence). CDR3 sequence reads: CASSYSGTGLFEQYV. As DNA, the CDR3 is TGTGCCAGCAGCTACTCCGGGACAGGGTTGTTCGAGCAGTACGTC.

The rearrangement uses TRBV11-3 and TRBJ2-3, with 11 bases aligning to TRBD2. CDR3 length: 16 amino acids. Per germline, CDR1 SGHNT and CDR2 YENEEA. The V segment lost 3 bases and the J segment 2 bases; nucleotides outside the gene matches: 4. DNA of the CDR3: TGTGCCAGCAGCTTCGGGACTAGCGGTTACACAGATACGCAGTATTTT. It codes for CASSFGTSGYTDTQYF.

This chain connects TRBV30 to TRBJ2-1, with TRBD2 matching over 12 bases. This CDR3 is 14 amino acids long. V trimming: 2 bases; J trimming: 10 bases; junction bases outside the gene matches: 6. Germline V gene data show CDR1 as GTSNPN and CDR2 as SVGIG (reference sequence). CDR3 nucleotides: TGTGCCTGGAGTATGACTAGCGGGAGAGACGAGCAGTTCTTC. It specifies CAWSMTSGRDEQFF.

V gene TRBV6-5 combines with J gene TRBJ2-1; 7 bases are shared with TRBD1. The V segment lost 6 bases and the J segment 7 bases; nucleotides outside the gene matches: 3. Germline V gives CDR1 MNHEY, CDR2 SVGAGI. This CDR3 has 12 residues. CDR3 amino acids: CASRQGWNEQFF. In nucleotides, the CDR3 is TGTGCCAGCAGACAGGGGTGGAATGAGCAGTTCTTC.

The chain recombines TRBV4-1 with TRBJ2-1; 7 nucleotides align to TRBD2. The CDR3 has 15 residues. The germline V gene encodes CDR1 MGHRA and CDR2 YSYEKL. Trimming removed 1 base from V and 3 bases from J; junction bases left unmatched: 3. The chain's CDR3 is CASSQVGGSYNEQFF. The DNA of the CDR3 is TGCGCCAGCAGCCAAGTCGGCGGGAGCTACAATGAGCAGTTCTTC.

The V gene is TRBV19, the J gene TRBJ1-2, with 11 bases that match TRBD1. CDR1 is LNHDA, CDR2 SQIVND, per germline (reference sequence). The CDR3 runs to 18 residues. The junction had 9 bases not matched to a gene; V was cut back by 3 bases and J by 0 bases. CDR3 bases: TGTGCCAGTAGTATTTTCCGGACAGGGGGCATTTCTAACTATGGCTACACCTTC. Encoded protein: CASSIFRTGGISNYGYTF.

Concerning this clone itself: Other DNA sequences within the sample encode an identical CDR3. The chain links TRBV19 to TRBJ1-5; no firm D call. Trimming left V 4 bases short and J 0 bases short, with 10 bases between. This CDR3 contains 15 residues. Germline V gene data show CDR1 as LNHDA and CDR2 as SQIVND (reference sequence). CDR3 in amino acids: CASSTPGDSNQPQHF. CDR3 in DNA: TGTGCCAGTAGTACGCCAGGTGATAGCAATCAGCCCCAGCATTTT.

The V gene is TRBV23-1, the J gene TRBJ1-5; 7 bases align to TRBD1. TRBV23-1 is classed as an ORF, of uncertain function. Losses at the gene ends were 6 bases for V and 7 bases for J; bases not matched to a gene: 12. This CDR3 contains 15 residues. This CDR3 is CASRIDREDRQPQHF. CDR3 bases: TGCGCCAGCAGAATCGACAGGGAGGACAGGCAGCCCCAGCATTTT.

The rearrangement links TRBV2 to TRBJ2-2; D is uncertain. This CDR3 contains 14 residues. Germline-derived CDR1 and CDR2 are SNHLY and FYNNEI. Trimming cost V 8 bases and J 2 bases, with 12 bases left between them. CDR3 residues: CASDKLPNTGELFF. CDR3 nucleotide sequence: TGTGCCAGCGATAAACTACCCAACACCGGGGAGCTGTTTTTT.